This entry lists 17 T cell receptor beta chains sequenced from one sample in a study of cytomegalovirus exposure and HLA in healthy donors. Primers included in the PCR were 60 Vbeta and 13 Jbeta primers. Measured with immunoSEQ multiplex PCR; TCRdb has only the in-frame clones, and not every one. Of about 120,000 clones in the sample, roughly 80% were seen once. Sequenced: PBMCs. Source of these receptors: a man younger than 35 in good health and CMV-seropositive.

This clone turned up a few times. The rearrangement joins TRBV5-1 to TRBJ2-1; 9 bases match TRBD1. Losses at the gene ends were 0 bases for V and 0 bases for J; bases not matched to a gene: 10. This CDR3 has 19 residues. Germline values: CDR1 SGHRS, CDR2 YFSETQ. CDR3 amino acids: CASSLGDRAYLGSYNEQFF. CDR3 nucleotides: TGCGCCAGCAGCTTGGGGGACAGGGCCTACCTGGGCTCCTACAATGAGCAGTTCTTC.

The V gene is TRBV5-8, the J gene TRBJ1-2; D possibly corresponds to TRBD1 (5 bases). The CDR3 totals 14 residues. CDR1 SGHTS and CDR2 YDEGEE come from the germline V gene. V dropped 0 bases and J dropped 8 bases, with 14 bases sitting between them. The CDR3 is CASSLGSRARGYTF. CDR3 bases: TGTGCCAGCAGCTTGGGTTCCAGGGCGCGAGGCTACACCTTC.

V gene TRBV5-1 combines with J gene TRBJ2-2; 7 bases map to TRBD1. CDR1 is SGHRS, CDR2 YFSETQ, per germline. Trimming took 2 bases from V and 5 from J; bases not matched to a gene: 3. The CDR3 extends over 14 amino acids. CDR3 region: CASSFNRGTGELFF. The CDR3 nucleotides are TGCGCCAGCAGCTTTAACAGGGGTACCGGGGAGCTGTTTTTT. Looking up the rest from reference TRBV5-1 and TRBJ2-2 gives the full variable domain: KAGVTQTPRYLIKTRGQQVTLSCSPISGHRSVSWYQQTPGQGLQFLFEYFSETQRNKGNFPGRFSGRQFSNSRSEMNVSTLELGDSALYLCASSFNRGTGELFFGEGSRLTVL.

This chain uses TRBV12-2 with TRBJ2-5; the D call TRBD2 from the table was never checked on the DNA. The DNA end favors TRBJ2-7, so the J call may be wrong. TRBV12-2 constitutes a pseudogene. The CDR3 consists of 12 residues. The chain's CDR3 is CASRPNPYEQYF. CDR3 coding DNA: TGTGCAAGTCGCCCCAACCCTTACGAGCAGTACTTC.

CDR3 in amino acids: CASSLLQPTDTQYF. The CDR3 DNA follows: TGCGCCAGCAGCTTATTACAGCCCACAGATACGCAGTATTTT. This chain links TRBV5-1 with TRBJ2-3; D not certain. This CDR3 has 14 residues. Germline CDR1 SGHRS, CDR2 YFSETQ. Trimming took 2 bases from V and 2 from J, leaving 9 bases between them.

The chain joins TRBV6-5 to TRBJ2-1, with a weak D call TRBD2 (6 bases). The V end was cut by 10 bases, the J end by 10 bases, with 17 bases between. In germline, CDR1 is MNHEY, CDR2 SVGAGI. The CDR3 sequence is 12 residues long. CDR3 in DNA: TGTGCCAACGGGAGCCACAAAGGAGAGCAGTTCTTC. It encodes CANGSHKGEQFF.

J is TRBJ1-2 and V is TRBV28; maybe TRBD1 (6 bases). CDR1 and CDR2 (germline): MDHEN, SYDVKM. Trimming left V 5 bases short and J 8 bases short, with 21 bases between. This CDR3 has 15 residues. The CDR3 bases are TGTGCCAGCAGTAAAAGAGACAGGCCGCTCCGCGGCTACACCTTC. This translates into CASSKRDRPLRGYTF.

V is TRBV6-6 and J is TRBJ1-1; D is undetermined. V lost 5 bases, J lost 1 base, and 8 bases lay in between. CDR1 and CDR2 (germline): MNHNY, SVGAGI (reference sequence). This CDR3 comprises 13 residues. CDR3 amino acids: CASSTTENTEAFF. Here the CDR3 DNA reads TGTGCCAGCAGTACAACAGAGAACACTGAAGCTTTCTTT.

This clone showed up just a few times. V gene TRBV30 combines with J gene TRBJ1-6; D unclear. The CDR3 sequence is 19 residues long. Germline CDR1 GTSNPN, CDR2 SVGIG (reference sequence). V was cut by 1 base and J by 0 bases, with 19 bases left in between. The CDR3 sequence: CAWSAPGRRGSSYNSPLHF. The CDR3 nucleotides are TGTGCCTGGAGTGCACCCGGACGGCGTGGGAGCTCCTATAATTCACCCCTCCACTTT.

This rearrangement joins TRBV19 to TRBJ2-1, with D possibly being TRBD2 (5 bases). V was clipped by 3 bases and J by 7 bases, with 31 bases between them. Germline-derived CDR1 and CDR2 are LNHDA and SQIVND (reference sequence). The CDR3 consists of 20 residues. In DNA form, the CDR3 reads TGTGCCAGTAGTATTTTTGGTTTAGAGGGTGGCGCAACAAGGAGGAATGAGCAGTTCTTC. It specifies CASSIFGLEGGATRRNEQFF.

This clone came up a few times. The chain carries TRBV6-6 and TRBJ2-7; D unclear. This CDR3 contains 13 residues. V was trimmed by 1 base and J by 3 bases, leaving 7 bases between them. Germline V lookup: CDR1 MNHNY, CDR2 SVGAGI (reference sequence). The CDR3 reads CASSYFGGYEQYF. As DNA, the CDR3 is TGTGCCAGCAGTTACTTTGGCGGCTACGAGCAGTACTTC.

A note on this clone: The junction and the germline gene differ at one end; a read error may be behind it. The chain recombines TRBV19 with TRBJ2-7; 9 bases align to TRBD1. There are 11 residues in the CDR3. Germline assignment: CDR1 LNHDA and CDR2 SQIVND (reference sequence). The CDR3 DNA reads as TGTGCCAGTAGTACAGGGACAGGGCCCTCCTTC. It translates to CASSTGTGPSF.

The chain employs TRBV5-1 and TRBJ2-7; no firm D call. The CDR3 consists of 14 residues. Germline V lookup: CDR1 SGHRS, CDR2 YFSETQ. Trimming stripped 0 bases from V and 4 bases from J, with 11 bases between. CDR3 in DNA: TGCGCCAGCAGCTTGGCACAGTGGTCGTACGAGCAGTACTTC. It specifies CASSLAQWSYEQYF.

The chain carries TRBV29-1 and TRBJ2-7; possible D gene TRBD1, 6 bases. V dropped 7 bases and J dropped 2 bases, with 12 bases sitting between them. The CDR3 has 12 amino acids. Germline CDR1 SQVTM, CDR2 ANQGSEA. The CDR3 sequence: CSAETGTYEQYF. CDR3 bases: TGCAGCGCTGAGACAGGTACCTACGAGCAGTACTTC.

The rearrangement links TRBV9 to TRBJ2-2; D unresolved. This CDR3 spans 12 amino acids. With 0 bases removed from V and 7 bases from J, the gap between germline ends came to 4 bases. Germline V gene data show CDR1 as SGDLS and CDR2 as YYNGEE. The DNA for the CDR3 is TGTGCCAGCAGCGTAGTAAACGGGGAGCTGTTTTTT. It is translated as CASSVVNGELFF.

The V call is TRBV5-6, the J call TRBJ2-1; TRBD2 might be the D (7 bases). Germline V gene sequence: CDR1 SGHDT, CDR2 YYEEEE. V was pared by 0 bases and J by 4 bases, with 14 bases between. The CDR3 extends over 16 amino acids. As DNA, the CDR3 is TGTGCCAGCAGCTTGGATATGAGGGGGGGTTACAATGAGCAGTTCTTC. Translating it yields CASSLDMRGGYNEQFF.

This clone was seen only a few times. The rearrangement joins TRBV4-3 to TRBJ1-2; the D is unclear. Germline V gene sequence: CDR1 LGHNA, CDR2 YSLEER. The ends were cut back, 3 bases at V and 2 bases at J, with 16 bases in the middle. The CDR3 has 16 amino acids. CDR3 amino acids: CASSQALGGGNYGYTF. The CDR3 nucleotides are TGCGCCAGCAGCCAGGCCCTTGGTGGCGGAAACTATGGCTACACCTTC.